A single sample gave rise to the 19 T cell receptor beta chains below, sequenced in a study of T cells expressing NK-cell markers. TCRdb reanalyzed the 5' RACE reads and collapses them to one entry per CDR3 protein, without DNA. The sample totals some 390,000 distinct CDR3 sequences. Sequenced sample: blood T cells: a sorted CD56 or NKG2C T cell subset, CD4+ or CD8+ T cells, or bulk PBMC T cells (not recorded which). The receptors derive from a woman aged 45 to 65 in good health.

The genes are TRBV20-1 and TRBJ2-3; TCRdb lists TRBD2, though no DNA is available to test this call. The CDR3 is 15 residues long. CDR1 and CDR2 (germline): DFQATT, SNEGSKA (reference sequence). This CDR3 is CSASPPSGRGDTQYF.

CDR3 sequence reads: CASSYSGSTEAFF. This chain uses TRBV6-2 or TRBV6-3 with TRBJ1-1. This CDR3 region has 13 residues. The V gene's germline CDR1 is MNHEY and CDR2 SVGEGT.

The CDR3 sequence: CASSDFPGRDQSDEQFF. The chain uses TRBV6-1 and TRBJ2-1; lacking DNA, the TRBD2 call made by TCRdb goes unchecked. Germline CDR1 and CDR2: MNHNS and SASEGT. CDR3 length equals 17 residues.

CDR3 protein: CASGLNQETQYF. The V and J genes are TRBV12-3 or TRBV12-4 and TRBJ2-5; TCRdb designates TRBD2, a call that cannot be tested without DNA. The CDR3 totals 12 residues.

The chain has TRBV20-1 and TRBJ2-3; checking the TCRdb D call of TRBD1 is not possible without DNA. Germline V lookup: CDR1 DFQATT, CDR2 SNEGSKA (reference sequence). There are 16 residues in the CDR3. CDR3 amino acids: CSARDPWGLSTDTQYF.

CDR3: CASSYNSGASEAFF. The chain has TRBV6-5 and TRBJ1-1. The germline CDR1 and CDR2 sequences are MNHEY and SVGAGI. The CDR3 contains 14 residues.

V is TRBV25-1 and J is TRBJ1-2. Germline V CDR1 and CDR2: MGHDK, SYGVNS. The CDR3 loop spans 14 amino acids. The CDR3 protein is CASSEGSRTLGYTF.

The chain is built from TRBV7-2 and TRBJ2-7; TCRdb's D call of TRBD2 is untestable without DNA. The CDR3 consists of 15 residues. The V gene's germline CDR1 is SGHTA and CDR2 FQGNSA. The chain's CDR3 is CASSLFVFSALDQYF.

The CDR3 here is CASSFGDGSTEAFF. The rearrangement joins TRBV12-3 or TRBV12-4 to TRBJ1-1. The CDR3 runs to 14 residues.

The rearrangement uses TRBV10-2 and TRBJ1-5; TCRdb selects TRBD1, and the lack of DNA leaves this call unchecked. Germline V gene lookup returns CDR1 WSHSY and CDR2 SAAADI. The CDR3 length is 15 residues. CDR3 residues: CASTSGDLGNQPQHF.

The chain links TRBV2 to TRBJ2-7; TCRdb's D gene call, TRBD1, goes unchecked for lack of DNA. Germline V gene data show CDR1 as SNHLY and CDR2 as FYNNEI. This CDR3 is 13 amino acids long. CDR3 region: CASSMGTDTEQYF.

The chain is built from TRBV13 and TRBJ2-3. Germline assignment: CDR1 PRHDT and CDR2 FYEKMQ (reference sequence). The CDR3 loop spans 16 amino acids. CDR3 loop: CASSLGRRSITDTQYF. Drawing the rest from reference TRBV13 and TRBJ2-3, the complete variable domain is AAGVIQSPRHLIKEKRETATLKCYPIPRHDTVYWYQQGPGQDPQFLISFYEKMQSDKGSIPDRFSAQQFSDYHSELNMSSLELGDSALYFCASSLGRRSITDTQYFGPGTRLTVL.

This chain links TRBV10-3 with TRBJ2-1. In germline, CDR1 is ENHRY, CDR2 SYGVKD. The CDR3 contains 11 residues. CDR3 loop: CAIRPSDEQFF.

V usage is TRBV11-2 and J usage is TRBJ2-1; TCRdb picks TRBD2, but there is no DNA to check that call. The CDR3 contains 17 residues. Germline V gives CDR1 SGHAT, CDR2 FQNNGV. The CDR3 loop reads CASSRGDLGGSYNEQFF.

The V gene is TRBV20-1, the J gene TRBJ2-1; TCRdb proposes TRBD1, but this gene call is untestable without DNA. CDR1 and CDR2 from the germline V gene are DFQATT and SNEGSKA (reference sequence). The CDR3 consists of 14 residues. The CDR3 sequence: CSARMGASYNEQFF.

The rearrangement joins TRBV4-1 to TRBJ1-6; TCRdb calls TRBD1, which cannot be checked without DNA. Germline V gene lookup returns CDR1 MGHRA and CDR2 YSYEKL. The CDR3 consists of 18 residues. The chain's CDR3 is CASSQGGVFRIRNSPLHF.

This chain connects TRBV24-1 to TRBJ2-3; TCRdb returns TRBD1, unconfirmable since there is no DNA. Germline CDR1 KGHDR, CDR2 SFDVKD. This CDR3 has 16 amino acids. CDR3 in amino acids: CATSDLGQGGADTQYF.

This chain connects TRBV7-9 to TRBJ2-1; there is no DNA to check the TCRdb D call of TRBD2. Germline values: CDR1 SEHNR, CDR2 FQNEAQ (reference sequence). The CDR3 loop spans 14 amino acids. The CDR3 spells CASRSGLENNEQFF.

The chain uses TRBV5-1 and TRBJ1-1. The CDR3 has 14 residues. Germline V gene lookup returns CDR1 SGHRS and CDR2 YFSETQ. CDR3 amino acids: CASSPISGNTEAFF.